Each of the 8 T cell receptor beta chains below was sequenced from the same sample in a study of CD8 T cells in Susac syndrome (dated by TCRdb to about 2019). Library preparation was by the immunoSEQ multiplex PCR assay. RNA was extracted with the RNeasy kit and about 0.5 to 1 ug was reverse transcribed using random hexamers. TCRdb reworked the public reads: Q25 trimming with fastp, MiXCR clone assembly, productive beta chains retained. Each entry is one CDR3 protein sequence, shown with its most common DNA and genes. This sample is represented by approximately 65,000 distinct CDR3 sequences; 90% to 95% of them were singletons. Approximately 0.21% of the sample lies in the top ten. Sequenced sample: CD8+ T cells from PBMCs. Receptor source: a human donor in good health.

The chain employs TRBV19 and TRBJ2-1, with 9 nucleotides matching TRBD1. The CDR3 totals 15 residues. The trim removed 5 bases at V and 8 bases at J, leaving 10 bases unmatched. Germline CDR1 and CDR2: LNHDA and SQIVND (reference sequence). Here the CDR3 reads CASSLGQGVLYEQFF. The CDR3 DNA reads TGTGCCAGTAGTCTGGGACAGGGTGTTCTGTATGAGCAGTTCTTC.

The CDR3 DNA reads TGCAGCGTTGAAGACTGGGACGGCGAAAACTATGGCTACACCTTC. It yields the protein CSVEDWDGENYGYTF. V is TRBV29-1 and J is TRBJ1-2; maybe TRBD1 (5 bases). This CDR3 contains 15 residues. CDR1 is SQVTM and CDR2 is ANQGSEA in the germline V gene. Between the trimmed V and J ends, which lost 0 bases and 2 bases, there was a span of 13 bases.

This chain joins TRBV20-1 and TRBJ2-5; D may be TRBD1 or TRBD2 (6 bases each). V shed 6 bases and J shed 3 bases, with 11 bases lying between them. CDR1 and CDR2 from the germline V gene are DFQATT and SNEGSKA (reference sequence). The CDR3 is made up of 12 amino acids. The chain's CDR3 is CSALRGEETQYF. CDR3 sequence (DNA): TGCAGTGCCCTGAGGGGGGAAGAGACCCAGTACTTC.

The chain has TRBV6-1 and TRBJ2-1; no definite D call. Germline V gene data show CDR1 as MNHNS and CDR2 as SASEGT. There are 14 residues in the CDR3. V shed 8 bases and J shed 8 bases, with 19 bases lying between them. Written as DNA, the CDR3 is TGTGCCAGCGTTCCTTACTTCCGAATCGATGAGCAGTTCTTC. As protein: CASVPYFRIDEQFF.

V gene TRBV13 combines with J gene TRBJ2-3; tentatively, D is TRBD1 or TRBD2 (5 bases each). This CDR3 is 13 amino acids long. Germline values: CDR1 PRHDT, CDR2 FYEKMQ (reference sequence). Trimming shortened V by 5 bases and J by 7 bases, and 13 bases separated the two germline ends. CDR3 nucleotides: TGTGCCAGCAGCCAGTGGGACCAAAATACGCAGTATTTT. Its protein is CASSQWDQNTQYF.

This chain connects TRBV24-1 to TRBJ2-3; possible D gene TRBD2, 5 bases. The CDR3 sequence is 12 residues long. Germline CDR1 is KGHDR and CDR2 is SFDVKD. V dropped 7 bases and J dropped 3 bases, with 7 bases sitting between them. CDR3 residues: CATRGLTDTQYF. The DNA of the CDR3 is TGTGCCACCAGAGGACTGACAGATACGCAGTATTTT.

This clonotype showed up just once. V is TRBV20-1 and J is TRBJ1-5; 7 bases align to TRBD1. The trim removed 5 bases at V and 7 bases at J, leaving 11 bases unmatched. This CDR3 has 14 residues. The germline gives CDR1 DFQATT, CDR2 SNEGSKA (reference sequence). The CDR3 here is CSARRGLLEQPQHF. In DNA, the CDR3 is TGCAGTGCTCGGAGGGGGCTTCTCGAACAGCCCCAGCATTTT.

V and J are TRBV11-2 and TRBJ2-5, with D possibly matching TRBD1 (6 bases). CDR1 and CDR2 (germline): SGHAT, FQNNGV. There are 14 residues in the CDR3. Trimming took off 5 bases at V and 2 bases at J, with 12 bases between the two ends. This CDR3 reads CASSTRQVQETQYF. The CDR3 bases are TGTGCCAGCAGCACCCGACAGGTACAAGAGACCCAGTACTTC. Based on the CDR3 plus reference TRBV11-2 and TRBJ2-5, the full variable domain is EAGVAQSPRYKIIEKRQSVAFWCNPISGHATLYWYQQILGQGPKLLIQFQNNGVVDDSQLPKDRFSAERLKGVDSTLKIQPAKLEDSAVYLCASSTRQVQETQYFGPGTRLLVL.